This section outlines one TCR beta chain sequence together with its context. The antigen remains undetermined. This specimen comes from a study of T cell repertoires in cytomegalovirus infection. In TCRdb, the reads were re-called with MiXCR into one record per CDR3 protein. The sample has around 710,000 distinct CDR3 sequences, almost 30% seen once. Study-wide points: Within the response measured ex vivo, HLA-C-restricted CMV-specific TCR beta clonotypes were dominant.

The CDR3 is 14 residues long. V was clipped by 5 bases and J by 4 bases, with 14 bases between them. CDR1 SGHVS and CDR2 FQNEAQ come from the germline V gene. The rearrangement joins TRBV7-8 to TRBJ2-5; D remains ambiguous. The receptor was isolated from a human donor in good health (CMV status not recorded). Some clones in this sample may be carry-over from other donors' samples. The sample was cultured CD8+ T cells from PBMCs, taken from culture after CMV antigen stimulation. CDR3 in DNA: TGTGCCAGCAGCCTAAGGCCAGTCGCAGAGACCCAGTACTTC. Residues: CASSLRPVAETQYF.